Below are 31 T cell receptor beta chains sequenced from a single sample in a study of T cells in Graves' hyperthyroidism and ophthalmopathy. There were TCR beta CDR3 regions amplified from RNA transcripts. An initial round of RT-PCR targeting the TCR CDR3 relied on the HTBI primer set. TCRdb ran MiXCR on the multiplex PCR reads and lists one entry per CDR3 protein. The sample lists approximately 410,000 distinct CDR3 sequences, roughly 14% occurring once. What was sequenced was blood. The receptors come from a man aged 18 to 29 with Graves' ophthalmopathy.

This clonotype was counted many times. The chain has TRBV5-6 and TRBJ2-7; the D is unclear. Germline V gene sequence: CDR1 SGHDT, CDR2 YYEEEE. The V end was cut by 0 bases, the J end by 6 bases, with 16 bases between. This CDR3 spans 15 amino acids. CDR3 coding DNA: TGTGCCAGCAGCTTGGGGGCCGGGCCCCTACTCGAGCAGTACTTC. It translates to CASSLGAGPLLEQYF.

This clonotype appeared many times. This chain connects TRBV20-1 to TRBJ2-5; 9 bases are shared with TRBD2. Germline V gene data show CDR1 as DFQATT and CDR2 as SNEGSKA (reference sequence). The CDR3 totals 14 residues. Unmatched junction bases numbered 4, after V lost 0 bases and J lost 5 bases. The CDR3 DNA reads as TGCAGTGCTAGAGATAGCGGGAGATACGAGACCCAGTACTTC. The encoded protein is CSARDSGRYETQYF.

The chain uses TRBV5-1 and TRBJ2-5, with D possibly being TRBD2 (5 bases). V lost 0 bases and J lost 4, with 16 bases in between. This CDR3 comprises 16 residues. CDR1 is SGHRS and CDR2 is YFSETQ in the germline V gene. CDR3 amino acids: CASSLGSGVGGETQYF. CDR3 DNA sequence: TGCGCCAGCAGCTTGGGGTCTGGGGTAGGAGGAGAGACCCAGTACTTC.

The table lists this clonotype with many counts. Germline is not matched at one junction end, which may reflect a read error. This sequence joins TRBV5-1 and TRBJ2-5, with 8 nucleotides matching TRBD2. This CDR3 has 13 amino acids. Germline loops: CDR1 SGHRS, CDR2 YFSETQ. CDR3 bases: TGTGCCAGCAGCTTAGCGGGGAAGGAGACCCAGTACTTC. This translates into CASSLAGKETQYF.

This clonotype showed up just a few times. The chain combines TRBV5-1 with TRBJ1-6; tentative D call: TRBD1 (6 bases). Deletions cut 2 bases from V and 10 bases from J, with 16 bases between. The germline CDR1 and CDR2 sequences are SGHRS and YFSETQ. CDR3 length: 15 amino acids. CDR3 sequence: CASSFESGADSPLHF. CDR3 sequence (DNA): TGCGCCAGCAGCTTCGAATCAGGGGCGGACTCACCCCTCCACTTT.

The chain has TRBV7-9 and TRBJ2-2; the D is unclear. The V gene lost 4 bases and the J gene lost 8 bases, with 14 bases spanning the gap. CDR3 size: 14 residues. Germline V gene data show CDR1 as SEHNR and CDR2 as FQNEAQ (reference sequence). The CDR3 sequence is CASSSTRMQGELFF. The CDR3 nucleotides are TGTGCCAGCAGCTCTACCAGAATGCAAGGGGAGCTGTTTTTT.

This clonotype was seen at least ten times. The V call is TRBV11-2, the J call TRBJ2-3; TRBD2 might be the D (5 bases). Germline V gene sequence: CDR1 SGHAT, CDR2 FQNNGV. The CDR3 is made up of 15 amino acids. V was pared by 2 bases and J by 2 bases, with 11 bases between. The CDR3 sequence is CASSLRGLNTDTQYF. In nucleotides, the CDR3 is TGTGCCAGCAGCTTACGTGGACTGAACACAGATACGCAGTATTTT.

The rearrangement uses TRBV6-1 and TRBJ2-5; 10 bases are a match to TRBD2. V shed 2 bases, J shed 2 bases, and the junction held 2 bases outside the gene matches. The CDR3 contains 15 residues. Germline-derived CDR1 and CDR2 are MNHNS and SASEGT. The CDR3 region has the DNA TGTGCCAGCAGTGAAAGTAGCGGGGGGCAAGAGACCCAGTACTTC. Its translation: CASSESSGGQETQYF.

V is TRBV18 and J is TRBJ2-7; TRBD1 matches 8 bases. Trimming took 3 bases from V and 7 from J; bases not matched to a gene: 11. Germline lookup yields CDR1 KGHSH and CDR2 LQKENI. The CDR3 is 15 amino acids. The CDR3 nucleotides read TGTGCCAGCTCACCGGGGGCCAGGGGGCCGGGGGAGCAGTACTTC. Translated, it gives CASSPGARGPGEQYF.

This clonotype has only one observation. The germline gene is not matched at one end of the junction; a read error may be the cause. V usage is TRBV10-3 and J usage is TRBJ1-1; D unclear. CDR1 and CDR2 (germline): ENHRY, SYGVKD. The CDR3 extends over 15 amino acids. The CDR3 spells CAIGESQEVVNEAFF. In nucleotides, the CDR3 is TGTGCCATCGGTGAGTCCCAGGAGGTCGTTAATGAAGCTTTCTTT.

In its sample, this clonotype was seen a few times. The chain links TRBV30 to TRBJ1-2; 7 bases are a match to TRBD1. Unmatched junction bases numbered 5, after V lost 5 bases and J lost 2 bases. Per germline, CDR1 GTSNPN and CDR2 SVGIG (reference sequence). The CDR3 consists of 13 residues. DNA for the CDR3: TGTGCCTGGGCCCGGGACAGCAACTATGGCTACACCTTC. Translation: CAWARDSNYGYTF.

CDR3 sequence: CASSFGTGGSNTEAFF. The CDR3 DNA is TGCGCCAGCAGCTTTGGGACAGGGGGCTCGAACACTGAAGCTTTCTTT. This rearrangement joins TRBV5-1 to TRBJ1-1; 12 nucleotides agree with TRBD1. The germline V gene has CDR1 SGHRS and CDR2 YFSETQ. The J segment lost 1 base and the V segment lost 2 bases, leaving 3 bases of the junction unmatched. This CDR3 has 16 amino acids.

This clonotype showed up many times. The chain employs TRBV11-3 and TRBJ1-2; D is undetermined. The V gene's germline CDR1 is SGHNT and CDR2 YENEEA. The CDR3 length is 11 residues. Trimming shortened V by 7 bases and J by 4 bases, and 7 bases separated the two germline ends. CDR3: CASTLLYGYTF. CDR3 in DNA: TGTGCCAGCACCCTCCTCTATGGCTACACCTTC.

This clonotype has at least ten counts. The rearrangement joins TRBV7-3 to TRBJ2-1, with 16 bases identical to TRBD2. The V gene's germline CDR1 is SGHTA and CDR2 FQGTGA. This CDR3 spans 18 amino acids. Trimming took 5 bases from V and 2 from J; bases not matched to a gene: 6. The CDR3 DNA is TGTGCCAGCAGCCGTCCCGGGACTAGCGGGAGGGCCTACAATGAGCAGTTCTTC. Encoded protein: CASSRPGTSGRAYNEQFF.

This clonotype showed up many times. V gene TRBV10-3 combines with J gene TRBJ2-7; D gene unclear. This CDR3 comprises 14 residues. Germline V gives CDR1 ENHRY, CDR2 SYGVKD. The V and J ends lost 6 bases and 0 bases respectively, with 12 bases between them. CDR3 region: CAIRGYTSSYEQYF. The CDR3 nucleotides are TGTGCCATCAGGGGTTACACCAGCTCCTACGAGCAGTACTTC.

This clonotype was observed many times. The gene calls are TRBV7-8 and TRBJ1-4; D is unresolved. The CDR3 loop spans 13 amino acids. Deletions cut 5 bases from V and 8 bases from J, with 12 bases between. CDR1 and CDR2 (germline): SGHVS, FQNEAQ. In DNA, the CDR3 is TGTGCCAGCAGCCCCCGGTTGCAAGAAAAACTGTTTTTT. Its translation: CASSPRLQEKLFF.

This clonotype was seen only a few times. The genes are TRBV24-1 and TRBJ2-7; D might be TRBD1 or TRBD2, each matching 5 bases. Trimming cost V 4 bases and J 5 bases, with 11 bases left between them. This CDR3 has 13 residues. Per the germline V gene, CDR1 is KGHDR and CDR2 is SFDVKD. CDR3 sequence reads: CATSETGLDEQYF. Written as DNA, the CDR3 is TGTGCCACCAGTGAGACGGGGCTGGACGAGCAGTACTTC.

This clonotype was counted between two and nine times. J is TRBJ2-1 and V is TRBV12-3 or TRBV12-4; 7 bases line up with TRBD2. The junction had 21 bases not matched to a gene; V was cut back by 5 bases and J by 8 bases. This CDR3 is built from 18 residues. DNA for the CDR3: TGTGCCAGCAGTGATATAATGTCGGCTAGCGGTTTTGTAGATGAGCAGTTCTTC. This encodes CASSDIMSASGFVDEQFF.

This clonotype was observed many times. The chain employs TRBV11-3 and TRBJ2-3; 11 bases are a match to TRBD2. CDR3 length: 16 amino acids. V trimming: 4 bases; J trimming: 1 base; junction bases outside the gene matches: 4. Germline assignment: CDR1 SGHNT and CDR2 YENEEA. The CDR3 spells CASSSELAGGTDTQYF. CDR3 sequence (DNA): TGTGCCAGCAGCTCAGAACTAGCGGGAGGCACAGATACGCAGTATTTT.

A note on this clonotype: With a much larger clone just one base away, this may be a read error. V is TRBV6-5 and J is TRBJ2-1; 7 positions agree with TRBD1. The CDR3 extends over 13 amino acids. With V trimmed by 7 bases and J by 10 bases, 10 bases remained unmatched. The germline gives CDR1 MNHEY, CDR2 SVGAGI. The CDR3 region is CASITGVSYEQFF. CDR3 DNA: TGTGCCAGCATTACAGGGGTATCTTACGAGCAGTTCTTC.

This clonotype was observed a few times. This sequence joins TRBV7-9 and TRBJ1-2; 7 bases map to TRBD1. The germline V gene has CDR1 SEHNR and CDR2 FQNEAQ (reference sequence). J was trimmed by 4 bases and V by 0 bases; bases with no gene match: 5. The CDR3 is made up of 15 amino acids. CDR3 DNA sequence: TGTGCCAGCAGCTTAGCCCTGGGACAGCTCTATGGCTACACCTTC. This gives the protein CASSLALGQLYGYTF.

In this sample, this clonotype turned up many times. V is TRBV2 and J is TRBJ2-7; D possibly corresponds to TRBD1 (5 bases). This CDR3 contains 15 residues. Germline values: CDR1 SNHLY, CDR2 FYNNEI. The V gene lost 1 base and the J gene lost 1 base, with 11 bases spanning the gap. The CDR3 DNA follows: TGTGCCAGCAGTGAAGGGCCAGGGAAATCCTACGAGCAGTACTTC. Its protein product is CASSEGPGKSYEQYF. The variable domain in full, with the rest retrieved from reference TRBV2 and TRBJ2-7, is EPEVTQTPSHQVTQMGQEVILRCVPISNHLYFYWYRQILGQKVEFLVSFYNNEISEKSEIFDDQFSVERPDGSNFTLKIRSTKLEDSAMYFCASSEGPGKSYEQYFGPGTRLTVT.

This clonotype was seen at least ten times. The chain recombines TRBV27 with TRBJ1-5; 7 bases are a match to TRBD1. This CDR3 is built from 17 residues. Germline assignment: CDR1 MNHEY and CDR2 SMNVEV (reference sequence). V lost 5 bases and J lost 4; bases outside the gene matches: 14. Written as DNA, the CDR3 is TGTGCCAGCAGTCTCACAGGGGAGGGCTTAGGTAATCAGCCCCAGCATTTT. Translating gives CASSLTGEGLGNQPQHF.

V gene TRBV10-3 combines with J gene TRBJ2-7, with no clear D. Looked up from germline, CDR1 is ENHRY and CDR2 is SYGVKD. The CDR3 runs to 15 residues. V shed 2 bases and J shed 3 bases, with 14 bases lying between them. CDR3 DNA sequence: TGTGCCATCAGTGAGCCGAAGCCCCCCAACTACGAGCAGTACTTC. The encoded protein is CAISEPKPPNYEQYF.

At least ten counts were recorded for this clonotype. The gene calls are TRBV29-1 and TRBJ1-2; 8 bases align to TRBD1. Germline assignment: CDR1 SQVTM and CDR2 ANQGSEA. CDR3 length equals 15 residues. The junction had 13 bases not matched to a gene; V was cut back by 5 bases and J by 5 bases. CDR3 protein: CSVQSPQGARYGYTF. CDR3 DNA sequence: TGCAGCGTTCAAAGCCCCCAGGGGGCGCGATATGGCTACACCTTC.

Only a few counts were recorded for this clonotype. The chain joins TRBV20-1 to TRBJ2-2, with D unclear. Trimming pared 6 bases from V and 3 bases from J, leaving 17 bases between. The CDR3 extends over 15 amino acids. The germline V gene has CDR1 DFQATT and CDR2 SNEGSKA (reference sequence). CDR3 sequence: CSANGVGADTGELFF. The CDR3 DNA follows: TGCAGTGCGAACGGTGTGGGCGCGGACACCGGGGAGCTGTTTTTT.

This clonotype was seen repeatedly, ten times or more. The V and J genes are TRBV24-1 and TRBJ2-5; 7 bases map to TRBD1. The CDR3 spans 16 residues. Unmatched junction bases numbered 14, after V lost 6 bases and J lost 5 bases. In germline, CDR1 is KGHDR, CDR2 SFDVKD. DNA for the CDR3: TGTGCCACCAGTCGCCGCCCCAGGGGGAGTCGGGAGACCCAGTACTTC. Amino acid sequence: CATSRRPRGSRETQYF.

This chain joins TRBV4-1 and TRBJ2-7, with 7 bases matching TRBD1. Trimming cost V 4 bases and J 5 bases; bases outside gene matches: 14. This CDR3 has 16 amino acids. Germline CDR1 is MGHRA and CDR2 is YSYEKL. CDR3 in amino acids: CASSLQRTGSQHEQYF. CDR3 DNA: TGCGCCAGCAGCCTTCAACGGACAGGATCACAACACGAGCAGTACTTC.

This clonotype has a count of ten or more. The chain employs TRBV3-1 and TRBJ2-7; 7 nucleotides align to TRBD2. The CDR3 sequence is 14 residues long. CDR1 is LGHDT and CDR2 is YNNKEL in the germline V gene (reference sequence). V was pared by 3 bases and J by 5 bases, with 7 bases of the junction left unmatched. This CDR3 is CASSHGGSLDEQYF. CDR3 DNA sequence: TGTGCCAGCAGCCACGGCGGGAGTTTAGACGAGCAGTACTTC.

This clonotype has ten or more counts. The chain uses TRBV5-1 and TRBJ1-1; D may be TRBD1 (5 bases). CDR3 length: 14 amino acids. CDR1 SGHRS and CDR2 YFSETQ come from the germline V gene. Trimming removed 2 bases at V and 1 base at J, with 9 bases between. The CDR3 spells CASSFPGQNTEAFF. DNA for the CDR3: TGCGCCAGCAGCTTCCCCGGACAGAACACTGAAGCTTTCTTT.

This clonotype was detected many times. V is TRBV7-8 and J is TRBJ2-1; tentative D call: TRBD2 (6 bases). The CDR3 sequence is 18 residues long. CDR1 and CDR2 from the germline V gene are SGHVS and FQNEAQ. The V end lost 7 bases, the J end lost 0 bases, and 22 bases lay between the germline ends. CDR3 bases: TGTGCCAGCACCCTAGTCCCAGGAGGGCCGAGCTCCTACAATGAGCAGTTCTTC. It yields the protein CASTLVPGGPSSYNEQFF.